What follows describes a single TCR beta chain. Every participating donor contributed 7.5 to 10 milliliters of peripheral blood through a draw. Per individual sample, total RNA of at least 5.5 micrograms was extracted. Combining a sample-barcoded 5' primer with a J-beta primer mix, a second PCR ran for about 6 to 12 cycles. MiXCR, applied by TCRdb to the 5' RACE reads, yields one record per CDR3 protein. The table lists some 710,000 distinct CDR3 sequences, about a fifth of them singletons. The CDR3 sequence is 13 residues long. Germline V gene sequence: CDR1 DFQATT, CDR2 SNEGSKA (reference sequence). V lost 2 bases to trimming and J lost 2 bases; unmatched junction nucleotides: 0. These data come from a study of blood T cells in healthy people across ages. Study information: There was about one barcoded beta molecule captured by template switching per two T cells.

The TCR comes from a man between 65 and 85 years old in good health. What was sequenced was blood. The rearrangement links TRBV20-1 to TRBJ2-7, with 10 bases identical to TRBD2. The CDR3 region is CSARLAGAYEQYF. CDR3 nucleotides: TGCAGTGCTAGACTAGCGGGGGCCTACGAGCAGTACTTC.